This T cell receptor (beta chain) is drawn from a study of OX40 agonist ivuxolimab in advanced cancers. Study results and limitations: Normalized T-cell clonal expansion was also low in a subset of nonresponders.

For this clone: Its antigen is as yet unknown. Other DNA sequences of this sample code for an identical CDR3.

Germline V gene sequence: CDR1 SGHRS, CDR2 YFSETQ. The V and J ends lost 4 bases and 2 bases respectively, with 13 bases between them. The CDR3 extends over 14 amino acids. Here immunoSEQ multiplex PCR was the method, and the copy in TCRdb shows in-frame clones only, minus some. The sample gives 30,000 to 45,000 clones, 85% to 90% of which show up once; about 13% is in the top ten. The source was CD4+ or CD8+ T cells sorted from blood, collected in a trial of the OX40 agonist ivuxolimab. The chain has TRBV5-1 and TRBJ2-7; D may match TRBD1 or TRBD2 (6 bases each). This clonotype originated in an adult with an advanced solid tumor such as melanoma, head and neck, liver or kidney cancer. The CDR3 sequence is CASSEGGLTYEQYF. CDR3 sequence (DNA): TGCGCCAGCAGCGAGGGGGGTTTGACCTACGAGCAGTACTTC.